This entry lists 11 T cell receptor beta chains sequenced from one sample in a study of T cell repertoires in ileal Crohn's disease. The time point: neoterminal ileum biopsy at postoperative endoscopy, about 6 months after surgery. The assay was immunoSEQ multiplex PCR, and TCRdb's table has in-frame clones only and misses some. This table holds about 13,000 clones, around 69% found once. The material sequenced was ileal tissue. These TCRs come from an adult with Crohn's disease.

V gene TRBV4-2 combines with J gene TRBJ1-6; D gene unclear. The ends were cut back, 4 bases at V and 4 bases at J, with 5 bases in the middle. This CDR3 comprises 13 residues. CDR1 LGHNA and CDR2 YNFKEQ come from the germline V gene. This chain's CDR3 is CASSRSYNSPLHF. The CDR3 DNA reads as TGTGCCAGCAGCCGATCGTATAATTCACCCCTCCACTTT.

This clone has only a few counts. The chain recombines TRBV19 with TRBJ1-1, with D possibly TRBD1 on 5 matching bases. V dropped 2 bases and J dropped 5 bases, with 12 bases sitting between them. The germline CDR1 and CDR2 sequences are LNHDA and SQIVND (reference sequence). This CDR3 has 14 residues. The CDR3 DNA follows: TGTGCCAGTAGTATACCAGGGAAAAGGACTGAAGCTTTCTTT. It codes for CASSIPGKRTEAFF. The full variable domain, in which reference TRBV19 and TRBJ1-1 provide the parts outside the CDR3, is DGGITQSPKYLFRKEGQNVTLSCEQNLNHDAMYWYRQDPGQGLRLIYYSQIVNDFQKGDIAEGYSVSREKKESFPLTVTSAQKNPTAFYLCASSIPGKRTEAFFGQGTRLTVV.

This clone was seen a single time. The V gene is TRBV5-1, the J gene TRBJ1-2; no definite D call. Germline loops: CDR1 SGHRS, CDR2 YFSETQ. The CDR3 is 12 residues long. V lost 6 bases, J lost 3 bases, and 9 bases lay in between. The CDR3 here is CASKSNHYGYTF. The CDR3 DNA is TGCGCCAGCAAAAGTAACCACTATGGCTACACCTTC. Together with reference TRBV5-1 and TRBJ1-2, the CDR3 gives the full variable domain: KAGVTQTPRYLIKTRGQQVTLSCSPISGHRSVSWYQQTPGQGLQFLFEYFSETQRNKGNFPGRFSGRQFSNSRSEMNVSTLELGDSALYLCASKSNHYGYTFGSGTRLTVV.

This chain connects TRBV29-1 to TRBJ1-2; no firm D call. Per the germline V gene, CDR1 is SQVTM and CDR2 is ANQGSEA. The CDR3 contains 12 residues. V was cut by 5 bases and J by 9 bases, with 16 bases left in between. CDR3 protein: CSVLEGSFRYTF. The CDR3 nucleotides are TGCAGCGTTCTGGAAGGTTCCTTCCGCTACACCTTC.

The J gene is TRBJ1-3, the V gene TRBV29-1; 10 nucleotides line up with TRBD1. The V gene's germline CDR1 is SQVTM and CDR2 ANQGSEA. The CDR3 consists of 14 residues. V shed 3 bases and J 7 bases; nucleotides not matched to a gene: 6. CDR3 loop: CSVDGTGDPNTIYF. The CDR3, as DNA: TGCAGCGTTGATGGGACAGGGGATCCGAACACCATATATTTT.

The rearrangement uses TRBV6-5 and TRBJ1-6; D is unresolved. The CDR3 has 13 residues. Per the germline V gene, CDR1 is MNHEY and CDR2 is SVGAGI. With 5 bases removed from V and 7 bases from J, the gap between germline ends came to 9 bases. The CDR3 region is CASSTSENSPLHF. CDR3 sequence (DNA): TGTGCCAGCAGTACCAGTGAGAATTCACCCCTCCACTTT.

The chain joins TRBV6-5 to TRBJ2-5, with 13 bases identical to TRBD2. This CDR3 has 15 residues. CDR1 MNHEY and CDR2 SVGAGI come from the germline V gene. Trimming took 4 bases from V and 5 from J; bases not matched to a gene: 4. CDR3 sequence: CASSLRTSGGETQYF. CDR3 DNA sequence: TGTGCCAGCAGTTTACGGACTAGCGGGGGTGAGACCCAGTACTTC.

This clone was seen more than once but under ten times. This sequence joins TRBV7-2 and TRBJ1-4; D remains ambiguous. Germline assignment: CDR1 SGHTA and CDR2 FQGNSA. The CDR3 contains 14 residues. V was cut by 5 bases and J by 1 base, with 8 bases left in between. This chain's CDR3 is CASSRLETNEKLFF. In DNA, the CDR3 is TGTGCCAGCAGCAGACTGGAAACTAATGAAAAACTGTTTTTT.

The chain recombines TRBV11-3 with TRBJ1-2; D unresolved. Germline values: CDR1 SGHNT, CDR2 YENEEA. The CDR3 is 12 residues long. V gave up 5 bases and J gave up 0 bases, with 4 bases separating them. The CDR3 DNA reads TGTGCCAGCAGCCCCCCTAACTATGGCTACACCTTC. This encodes CASSPPNYGYTF.

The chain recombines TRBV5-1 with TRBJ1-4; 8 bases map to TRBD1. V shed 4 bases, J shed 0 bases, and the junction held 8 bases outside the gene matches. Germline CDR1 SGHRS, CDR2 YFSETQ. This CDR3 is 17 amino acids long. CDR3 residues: CASSPGTGYATNEKLFF. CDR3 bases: TGCGCCAGCAGCCCGGGGACAGGCTATGCAACTAATGAAAAACTGTTTTTT.

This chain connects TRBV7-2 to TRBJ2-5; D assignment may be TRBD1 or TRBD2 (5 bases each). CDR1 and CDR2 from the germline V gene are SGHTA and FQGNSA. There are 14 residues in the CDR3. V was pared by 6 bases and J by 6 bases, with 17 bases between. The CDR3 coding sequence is TGTGCCAGCAGGGGGGAATTAGCGTTAAAGACCCAGTACTTC. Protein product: CASRGELALKTQYF.